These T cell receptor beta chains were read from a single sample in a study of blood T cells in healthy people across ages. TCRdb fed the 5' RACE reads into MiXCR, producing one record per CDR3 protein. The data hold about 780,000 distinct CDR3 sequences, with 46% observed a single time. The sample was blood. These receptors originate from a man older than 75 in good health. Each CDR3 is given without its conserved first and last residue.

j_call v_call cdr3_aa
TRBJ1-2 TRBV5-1 ASSLGSSRDGYT
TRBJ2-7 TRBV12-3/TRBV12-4 ASRMGLAGGGYEQY
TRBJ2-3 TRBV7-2 ASSLARGGADTQY
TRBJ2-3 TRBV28 ASSSRGSSTDTQY
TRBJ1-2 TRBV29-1 SVTIANYGYT
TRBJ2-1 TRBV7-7 ACSLVGGRSSYNEQF
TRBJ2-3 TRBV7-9 ASSPQLAGTSDTQY
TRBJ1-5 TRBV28 ASSLWWDSLSSNQPQH
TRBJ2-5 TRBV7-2 ASSSRGSGRVETQY
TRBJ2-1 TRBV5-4 ASSPSGTSPRYLDEQF
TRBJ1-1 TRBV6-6 ASSGPLKGTEAF
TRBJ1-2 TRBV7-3 ASSPAGTDYGYT
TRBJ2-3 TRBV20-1 SAKTSGRGPDTQY
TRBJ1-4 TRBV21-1 ASSDSNRQNEKLF
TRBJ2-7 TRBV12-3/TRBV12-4 ASSHGMASGFSYEQY
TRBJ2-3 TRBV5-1 ASSLGGRNLGTQY
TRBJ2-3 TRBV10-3 AISESGGGESDTQY
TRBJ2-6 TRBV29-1 SVDGDSGANVLT
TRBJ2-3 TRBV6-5 ASRHGLAGTDTQY
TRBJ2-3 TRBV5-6 ASSRQYDYVRADTQY
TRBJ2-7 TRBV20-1 SARPPGVSSYEQY
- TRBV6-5 ASSYSPGQGEQY
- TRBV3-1 ASSHSGTAIAGGLYNEQY
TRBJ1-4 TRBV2 ASDPGAREKLF
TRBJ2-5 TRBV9 ASSVVPSGTQY
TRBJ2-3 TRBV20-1 SARPTVSTDTQY
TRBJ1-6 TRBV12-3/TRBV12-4 ASSFGVRGTLLPLH
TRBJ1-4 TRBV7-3 ASSLGGRANEKLF
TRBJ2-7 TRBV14 ASSQRTGTEQY
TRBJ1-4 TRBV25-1 ASSAWSGVYEKLF
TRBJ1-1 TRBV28 ASSPRTAPSAEAF
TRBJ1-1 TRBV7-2 ASSPRGGVTGNTEAF
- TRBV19 ASSHLGTSGQETQY
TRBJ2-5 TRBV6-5 ASSYSIPGAQSGETQY
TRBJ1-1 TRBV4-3 ASSQDVQGAAEAF
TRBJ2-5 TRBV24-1 ATSPRPGHDQETQY